These 28 T cell receptor beta chains share one sample of origin, sequenced in a study of blood T cell repertoires in COVID-19. Sequenced by immunoSEQ multiplex PCR; TCRdb stores in-frame clones only, minus some. This table holds approximately 200,000 clones, roughly 85% found once. Sequencing was performed on PBMCs or T cells enriched from blood (not recorded which). These receptors were taken from a man in his forties who had recovered from COVID-19.

The genes are TRBV3-1 (or the pseudogene TRBV3-2) and TRBJ2-1; 8 nucleotides align to TRBD2. Germline CDR1 reads LGHDT; CDR2 reads YNNKEL (reference sequence). The trim removed 5 bases at V and 6 bases at J, leaving 3 bases unmatched. The CDR3 contains 13 residues. CDR3 sequence (DNA): TGTGCCAGCAGCTACGGGACTAGCAATGAGCAGTTCTTC. Protein product: CASSYGTSNEQFF.

The chain employs TRBV18 and TRBJ2-7, with 7 bases lining up with TRBD1. This CDR3 has 14 amino acids. In germline, CDR1 is KGHSH, CDR2 LQKENI. Losses at the gene ends were 3 bases for V and 1 base for J; bases not matched to a gene: 3. The CDR3: CASSPDRESYEQYF. The CDR3, as DNA: TGTGCCAGCTCACCCGACAGGGAATCCTACGAGCAGTACTTC.

V gene TRBV2 combines with J gene TRBJ2-1; D gene ambiguous. Germline values: CDR1 SNHLY, CDR2 FYNNEI. V shed 6 bases and J shed 0 bases, with 12 bases lying between them. The CDR3 sequence is 15 residues long. The CDR3 DNA sequence: TGTGCCAGCAGGTCTACGGCTAGCTCCTACAATGAGCAGTTCTTC. Protein: CASRSTASSYNEQFF.

The gene calls are TRBV5-8 and TRBJ1-5, with TRBD1 as a possible D gene (6 bases). The CDR3 runs to 14 residues. V lost 4 bases and J 5 bases, leaving 13 bases between the germline ends. Germline CDR1 reads SGHTS; CDR2 reads YDEGEE. CDR3 region: CASSGGQDYQPQHF. CDR3 sequence (DNA): TGTGCCAGCAGCGGGGGCCAGGATTATCAGCCCCAGCATTTT. Full variable domain (outside the CDR3, taken from reference TRBV5-8 and TRBJ1-5): EAGVTQSPTHLIKTRGQQATLRCSPISGHTSVYWYQQALGLGLQFLLWYDEGEERNRGNFPPRFSGRQFPNYSSELNVNALELEDSALYLCASSGGQDYQPQHFGDGTRLSIL.

The rearrangement joins TRBV18 to TRBJ1-2, with 12 bases aligning to TRBD1. V dropped 3 bases and J dropped 4; count of bases not matched to a gene: 6. CDR1 is KGHSH, CDR2 LQKENI, per germline. CDR3 length equals 16 residues. CDR3 amino acids: CASSPSGTGGSYGYTF. The CDR3 DNA follows: TGTGCCAGCTCACCGTCCGGGACAGGGGGCAGCTATGGCTACACCTTC.

V and J are TRBV19 and TRBJ2-7; TRBD2 is a possible D gene (6 bases). The CDR3 is made up of 14 amino acids. Germline V gives CDR1 LNHDA, CDR2 SQIVND (reference sequence). The V and J ends lost 3 bases and 3 bases respectively, with 12 bases between them. This CDR3 reads CASSMAGSRYEQYF. CDR3 nucleotide sequence: TGTGCCAGTAGTATGGCGGGATCTCGCTACGAGCAGTACTTC.

The rearrangement uses TRBV19 and TRBJ2-1; 7 bases map to TRBD2. The CDR3 has 13 residues. Germline CDR1 is LNHDA and CDR2 is SQIVND (reference sequence). Trimming cost V 5 bases and J 9 bases; bases outside gene matches: 7. In DNA, the CDR3 is TGTGCCAGTAGTGTCGAAGGGGAGGGTGAGCAGTTCTTC. The encoded protein is CASSVEGEGEQFF.

This chain uses TRBV7-9 with TRBJ2-7; 9 bases map to TRBD1. This CDR3 region has 14 residues. J was trimmed by 5 bases and V by 5 bases; bases with no gene match: 7. Germline V CDR1 and CDR2: SEHNR, FQNEAQ (reference sequence). The CDR3 protein is CASSSTRDRDEQYF. As DNA, the CDR3 is TGTGCCAGCAGCAGCACCCGGGACAGGGACGAGCAGTACTTC.

The V and J genes are TRBV5-6 and TRBJ2-1, with 7 nucleotides matching TRBD1. The J segment lost 2 bases and the V segment lost 6 bases, leaving 5 bases of the junction unmatched. Germline V CDR1 and CDR2: SGHDT, YYEEEE. The CDR3 totals 14 residues. The CDR3 DNA is TGTGCCAGCACCCCGGGACAGACCTACAATGAGCAGTTCTTC. This encodes CASTPGQTYNEQFF.

The chain has TRBV5-1 and TRBJ2-1, with TRBD2 identical over 12 bases. The CDR3 is made up of 19 amino acids. Looked up from germline, CDR1 is SGHRS and CDR2 is YFSETQ. V lost 3 bases and J lost 8; bases outside the gene matches: 18. DNA for the CDR3: TGCGCCAGCAGCTCAACCACTAGCGGGAGGCCCTGGAGGTCGGATGAGCAGTTCTTC. Residues: CASSSTTSGRPWRSDEQFF.

There are a few counts of this clone. This sequence joins TRBV7-3 and TRBJ2-1; possibly TRBD1 for D (5 bases). The germline V gene has CDR1 SGHTA and CDR2 FQGTGA. The CDR3 is 14 amino acids. V was cut by 0 bases and J by 5 bases, with 8 bases left in between. CDR3 DNA sequence: TGTGCCAGCAGCTTAACGGGGCAGAACAATGAGCAGTTCTTC. Its protein product is CASSLTGQNNEQFF.

The chain couples TRBV28 to TRBJ2-7, with 7 bases fitting TRBD1. This CDR3 has 14 amino acids. The germline V gene has CDR1 MDHEN and CDR2 SYDVKM. The ends lost 1 base at V and 6 bases at J; junction bases unmatched: 6. The CDR3 nucleotides read TGTGCCAGCAGTTTATCTGACAGGGCAGGCGAGCAGTACTTC. Residues: CASSLSDRAGEQYF.

The chain is built from TRBV10-3 and TRBJ2-7; D perhaps matches TRBD2 (6 bases). This CDR3 has 12 residues. Germline assignment: CDR1 ENHRY and CDR2 SYGVKD. Trimming stripped 11 bases from V and 6 bases from J, with 17 bases between. CDR3 in amino acids: CAAWGGSGEQYF. CDR3 sequence (DNA): TGTGCCGCGTGGGGAGGCTCCGGCGAGCAGTACTTC.

This clone turned up a few times. This sequence joins TRBV30 and TRBJ1-2; tentatively, D is TRBD1 (6 bases). The CDR3 spans 12 residues. Germline V gene lookup returns CDR1 GTSNPN and CDR2 SVGIG (reference sequence). V gave up 2 bases and J gave up 8 bases, with 12 bases separating them. In DNA, the CDR3 is TGTGCCTGGAGTCCAAACAGGGAGGGCTACACCTTC. Translating it yields CAWSPNREGYTF. The variable domain in full, with the rest retrieved from reference TRBV30 and TRBJ1-2, is SQTIHQWPATLVQPVGSPLSLECTVEGTSNPNLYWYRQAAGRGLQLLFYSVGIGQISSEVPQNLSASRPQDRQFILSSKKLLLSDSGFYLCAWSPNREGYTFGSGTRLTVV.

CDR3 DNA sequence: TGTGCCAGCTCAACCGGGACAGGGATCTCTGGAAACACCATATATTTT. Translated, it gives CASSTGTGISGNTIYF. The chain employs TRBV19 and TRBJ1-3; 9 bases are a match to TRBD1. Germline CDR1 and CDR2: LNHDA and SQIVND (reference sequence). This CDR3 has 16 residues. The V and J ends lost 9 bases and 0 bases, in that order; junction bases with no gene match: 9.

This chain links TRBV19 with TRBJ1-5; 9 nucleotides align to TRBD1. V was clipped by 9 bases and J by 1 base; unmatched bases: 10. Germline loops: CDR1 LNHDA, CDR2 SQIVND (reference sequence). The CDR3 sequence is 16 residues long. The CDR3 protein is CASSRGQGGSNQPQHF. The CDR3 DNA follows: TGTGCCAGCTCCCGGGGACAGGGAGGGAGCAATCAGCCCCAGCATTTT.

The V call is TRBV27, the J call TRBJ2-7, with 10 bases fitting TRBD1. Germline V lookup: CDR1 MNHEY, CDR2 SMNVEV (reference sequence). After removal of 3 bases from V and 4 bases from J, the junction contained 9 bases not matched to a gene. The CDR3 is made up of 16 amino acids. CDR3 bases: TGTGCCAGCAGTTTCGTCAGGACAGGGGGAATATACGAGCAGTACTTC. Its protein product is CASSFVRTGGIYEQYF.

The chain carries TRBV4-1 and TRBJ2-6; tentatively, D is TRBD1 (6 bases). The length of the CDR3 is 16 residues. Germline CDR1 and CDR2: MGHRA and YSYEKL. The V end lost 1 base, the J end lost 2 bases, and 9 bases lay between the germline ends. CDR3 sequence reads: CASSQVSGAGANVLTF. In nucleotides, the CDR3 is TGCGCCAGCAGCCAAGTTTCAGGGGCTGGGGCCAACGTCCTGACTTTC.

The rearrangement uses TRBV10-2 and TRBJ1-1, with TRBD1 identical over 9 bases. Trimming took 0 bases from V and 5 from J; bases not matched to a gene: 1. The germline V gene has CDR1 WSHSY and CDR2 SAAADI. The CDR3 is made up of 14 amino acids. The CDR3 loop is CASSESTGGTEAFF. The CDR3 DNA is TGCGCCAGCAGTGAGTCGACAGGGGGGACTGAAGCTTTCTTT.

This clone was observed a single time. The chain couples TRBV6-5 to TRBJ1-5; D perhaps matches TRBD1 (6 bases). The CDR3 is 15 amino acids. V was trimmed by 0 bases and J by 7 bases, leaving 13 bases between them. From germline, CDR1 is MNHEY and CDR2 SVGAGI. The CDR3 DNA reads TGTGCCAGCAGTTACTCACCCAGGGGCCTCCAGCCCCAGCATTTT. Translation: CASSYSPRGLQPQHF.

The genes are TRBV11-2 and TRBJ2-1, with D maybe TRBD2 (5 bases). The V gene's germline CDR1 is SGHAT and CDR2 FQNNGV. The CDR3 totals 15 residues. V shed 5 bases and J shed 5 bases, with 16 bases lying between them. This CDR3 is CASSPRRTANNEQFF. CDR3 bases: TGTGCCAGCAGCCCGCGGAGGACGGCGAACAATGAGCAGTTCTTC.

The V gene is TRBV4-1, the J gene TRBJ2-7; 7 bases agree with TRBD1. Germline loops: CDR1 MGHRA, CDR2 YSYEKL. The CDR3 totals 17 residues. The junction had 8 bases not matched to a gene; V was cut back by 0 bases and J by 0 bases. This chain's CDR3 is CASSQDFRTGLSYEQYF. DNA of the CDR3: TGCGCCAGCAGCCAAGATTTCAGGACAGGCCTCTCCTACGAGCAGTACTTC.

The chain combines TRBV19 with TRBJ2-2, with TRBD2 identical over 8 bases. The germline CDR1 and CDR2 sequences are LNHDA and SQIVND (reference sequence). The J segment lost 3 bases and the V segment lost 6 bases, leaving 12 bases of the junction unmatched. The CDR3 loop spans 17 amino acids. The CDR3 nucleotides are TGTGCCAGTAGAGAAAGCGGGAGAAGGGGGGACACCGGGGAGCTGTTTTTT. The encoded protein is CASRESGRRGDTGELFF. Drawing the rest from reference TRBV19 and TRBJ2-2, the complete variable domain is DGGITQSPKYLFRKEGQNVTLSCEQNLNHDAMYWYRQDPGQGLRLIYYSQIVNDFQKGDIAEGYSVSREKKESFPLTVTSAQKNPTAFYLCASRESGRRGDTGELFFGEGSRLTVL.

The gene calls are TRBV4-1 and TRBJ1-2; 10 bases align to TRBD1. Germline V gene data show CDR1 as MGHRA and CDR2 as YSYEKL. J gave up 5 bases and V 2 bases, and 5 bases lay outside the gene matches. The length of the CDR3 is 15 residues. The CDR3 region has the DNA TGCGCCAGCAGCCAACTCCGGGACAGGGGATATGGCTACACCTTC. It translates to CASSQLRDRGYGYTF.

V gene TRBV7-9 combines with J gene TRBJ1-2; D gene uncertain. The V and J ends lost 11 bases and 3 bases respectively, with 13 bases between them. The CDR3 runs 12 residues. Germline V gives CDR1 SEHNR, CDR2 FQNEAQ (reference sequence). CDR3 in DNA: TGTGCCTTGGAGGGCTTGGACTATGGCTACACCTTC. Encoded protein: CALEGLDYGYTF.

The chain is built from TRBV7-3 and TRBJ2-5, with TRBD1 matching 8 bases. Germline-derived CDR1 and CDR2 are SGHTA and FQGTGA. The CDR3 is 14 residues long. V shed 5 bases, J shed 1 base, and the junction held 3 bases outside the gene matches. The CDR3 DNA is TGTGCCAGCAGCACAGGGACAGGCCAAGAGACCCAGTACTTC. This encodes CASSTGTGQETQYF.

This chain links TRBV28 with TRBJ2-3; the match to TRBD2 covers 14 bases. The CDR3 is 22 residues long. Trimming cost V 4 bases and J 2 bases; bases outside gene matches: 20. Per the germline V gene, CDR1 is MDHEN and CDR2 is SYDVKM. CDR3 bases: TGTGCCAGCAGTTCCCGACTAGCGGGAGGGCTTAAGGATCGCATAGACACAGATACGCAGTATTTT. Translating it yields CASSSRLAGGLKDRIDTDTQYF.

V and J are TRBV18 and TRBJ1-2, with 8 bases lining up with TRBD1. CDR1 and CDR2 from the germline V gene are KGHSH and LQKENI. The V gene end was trimmed by 3 bases and the J gene end by 2 bases; junction bases not matched to a gene: 2. CDR3 length equals 14 residues. The CDR3 reads CASSPGQGNYGYTF. In nucleotides, the CDR3 is TGTGCCAGCTCACCCGGACAGGGAAACTATGGCTACACCTTC.